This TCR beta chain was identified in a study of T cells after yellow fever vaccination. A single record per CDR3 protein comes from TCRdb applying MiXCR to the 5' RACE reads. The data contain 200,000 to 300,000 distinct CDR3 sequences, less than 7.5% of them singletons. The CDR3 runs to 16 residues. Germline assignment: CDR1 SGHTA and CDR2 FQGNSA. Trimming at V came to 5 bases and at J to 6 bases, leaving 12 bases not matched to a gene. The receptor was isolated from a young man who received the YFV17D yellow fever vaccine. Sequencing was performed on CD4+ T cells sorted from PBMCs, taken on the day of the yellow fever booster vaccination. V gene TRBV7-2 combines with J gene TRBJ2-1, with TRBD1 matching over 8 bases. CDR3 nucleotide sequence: TGTGCCAGCAGCCTTCTGGGACAGGTTCGCCTCAATGAGCAGTTCTTC. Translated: CASSLLGQVRLNEQFF.